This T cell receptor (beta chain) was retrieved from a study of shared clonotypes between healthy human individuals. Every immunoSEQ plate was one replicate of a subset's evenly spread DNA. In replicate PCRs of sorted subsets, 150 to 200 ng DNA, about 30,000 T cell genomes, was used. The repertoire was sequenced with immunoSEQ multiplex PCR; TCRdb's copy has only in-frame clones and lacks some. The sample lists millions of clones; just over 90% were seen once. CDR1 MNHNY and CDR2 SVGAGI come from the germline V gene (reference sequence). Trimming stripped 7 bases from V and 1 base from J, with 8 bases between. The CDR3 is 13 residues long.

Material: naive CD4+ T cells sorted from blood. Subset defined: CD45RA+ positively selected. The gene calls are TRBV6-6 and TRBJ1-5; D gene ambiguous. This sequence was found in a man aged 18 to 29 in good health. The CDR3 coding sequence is TGTGCCAGCACCTCCACCAGCAATCAGCCCCAGCATTTT. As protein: CASTSTSNQPQHF.